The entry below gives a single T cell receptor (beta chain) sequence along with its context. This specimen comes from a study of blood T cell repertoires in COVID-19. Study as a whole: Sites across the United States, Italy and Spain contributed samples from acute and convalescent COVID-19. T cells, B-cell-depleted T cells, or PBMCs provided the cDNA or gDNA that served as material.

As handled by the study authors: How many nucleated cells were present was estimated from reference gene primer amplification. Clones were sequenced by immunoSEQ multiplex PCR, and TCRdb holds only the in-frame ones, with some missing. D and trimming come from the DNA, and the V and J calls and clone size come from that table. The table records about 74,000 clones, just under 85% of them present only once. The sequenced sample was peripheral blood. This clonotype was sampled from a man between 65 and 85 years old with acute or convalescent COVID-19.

CDR3 protein: CSVEEIVGGTSGELFF. CDR3 bases: TGCAGCGTTGAAGAGATCGTCGGGGGGACGTCCGGGGAGCTGTTTTTT. The chain uses TRBV29-1 and TRBJ2-2, with 7 bases matching TRBD2. CDR3 length: 16 residues. Germline trimming cut 0 bases from V and 6 bases from J; bases unmatched to any gene: 10. Looked up from germline, CDR1 is SQVTM and CDR2 is ANQGSEA.